This TCR beta chain was recorded in a study of blood T cell repertoires in COVID-19. Trimming took 5 bases from V and 1 from J, leaving 20 bases between them. CDR3 length: 18 amino acids. Germline V gene data show CDR1 as SEHNR and CDR2 as FQNEAQ (reference sequence). This clone was picked up one time. TCRdb keeps only in-frame clones here, not all; method: immunoSEQ multiplex PCR. The sample has about 220,000 clones, approximately 90% seen once. The chain links TRBV7-9 to TRBJ2-2; D perhaps matches TRBD1 (6 bases). The sequence was collected from a woman in her twenties or thirties with acute COVID-19. Material: PBMCs or T cells enriched from blood (not recorded which). CDR3 bases: TGTGCCAGCAGCCACCCTGTGAAGGGACATTTGAACACCGGGGAGCTGTTTTTT. This translates into CASSHPVKGHLNTGELFF.